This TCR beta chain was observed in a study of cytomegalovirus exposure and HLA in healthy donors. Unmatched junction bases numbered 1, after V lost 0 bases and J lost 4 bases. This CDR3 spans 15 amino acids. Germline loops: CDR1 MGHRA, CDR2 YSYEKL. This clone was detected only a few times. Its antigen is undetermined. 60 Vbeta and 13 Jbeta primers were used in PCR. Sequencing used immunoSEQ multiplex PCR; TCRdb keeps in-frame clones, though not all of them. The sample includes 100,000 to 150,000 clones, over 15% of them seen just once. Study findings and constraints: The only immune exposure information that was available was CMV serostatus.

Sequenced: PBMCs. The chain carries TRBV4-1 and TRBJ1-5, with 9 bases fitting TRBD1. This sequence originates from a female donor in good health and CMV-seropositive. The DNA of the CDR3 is TGCGCCAGCAGCCAAGAGGACAGGGGAAATCAGCCCCAGCATTTT. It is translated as CASSQEDRGNQPQHF.